The sequence of this T cell receptor beta chain was determined in a study of OX40 agonist ivuxolimab in advanced cancers. The study, taken as a whole, reports: Expanded clones were, on average, more numerous in CD8+ T cells than in CD4+.

About this clone itself: The antigen is undetermined.

V gave up 4 bases and J gave up 3 bases, with 14 bases separating them. Germline CDR1 reads SGDLS; CDR2 reads YYNGEE. The CDR3 contains 15 residues. Collection of blood occurred at baseline, at cycle 4 day 1, and at cycle 7 day 1. This table comes from immunoSEQ multiplex PCR, and its TCRdb copy is limited to in-frame clones, with some not included. The sample lists roughly 53,000 clones, about 81% seen once, with around an eighth in the top ten. The clonotype originates from an adult with an advanced solid tumor such as melanoma, head and neck, liver or kidney cancer. The sample consisted of CD4+ or CD8+ T cells sorted from blood, taken in a trial of the OX40 agonist ivuxolimab. J is TRBJ1-5 and V is TRBV9, with D perhaps TRBD1 (5 bases). CDR3 residues: CASSSGTGYNQPQHF. The CDR3 DNA is TGTGCCAGCAGCTCGGGGACGGGCTACAATCAGCCCCAGCATTTT.